Sequencing of this TCR beta chain was carried out in a study of OX40 agonist ivuxolimab in advanced cancers. Study at large: Patients achieving partial responses numbered three: one hepatocellular carcinoma case and two cutaneous melanoma cases.

Only in-frame clones appear in the TCRdb table, and some are missing; sequencing was by immunoSEQ multiplex PCR. The sample records roughly 70,000 clones, 80% to 85% being singletons. Regarding the study as a whole: Doses of 0.1 to 3.0 mg/kg were accompanied by clonal expansion of CD4+ and CD8+ blood T cells by week 6. CD8+ T cells averaged more expanded clones than CD4+.

The CDR3 has 12 residues. Looked up from germline, CDR1 is SQVTM and CDR2 is ANQGSEA. V was shortened by 1 base and J by 8 bases, with 10 bases between the two germline ends. As to this clone: Its target is unknown.

The sequence was obtained from an adult with an advanced solid tumor such as melanoma, head and neck, liver or kidney cancer. Source: CD4+ or CD8+ T cells sorted from blood, taken in a trial of the OX40 agonist ivuxolimab. The chain uses TRBV29-1 and TRBJ2-3, with unresolved D. As DNA, the CDR3 is TGCAGCGTTGAAGGGGTATTCCCTACGCAGTATTTT. Protein: CSVEGVFPTQYF.